This is a list of T cell receptor beta chains from one sample in a study of OX40 agonist ivuxolimab in advanced cancers. Assay used: immunoSEQ multiplex PCR; TCRdb lists only in-frame clones, some missing. The sample includes 70,000 or so clones, 70% to 90% of them seen just once. The source material was CD4+ or CD8+ T cells sorted from blood, sampled in a trial of the OX40 agonist ivuxolimab. These TCRs come from an adult with an advanced solid tumor such as melanoma, head and neck, liver or kidney cancer. Each CDR3 is given with its conserved first and last residue. Each record gives: J gene, D gene, V gene, clone size, CDR3 protein, CDR3 DNA. D genes are given only for firm matches. For some rows the clone size is stated as once, few or many, or as a class when expanded; others skip it.

j_gene: TRBJ1-1; d_gene: -; v_gene: TRBV29-1; abundance: -; CDR3aa: CSVVVSMNTEAFF; CDR3nt: TGCAGCGTTGTGGTCAGCATGAACACTGAAGCTTTCTTT
j_gene: TRBJ2-1; d_gene: -; v_gene: TRBV10-3; abundance: -; CDR3aa: CAIGAAYNEQFF; CDR3nt: TGTGCCATCGGGGCAGCCTACAATGAGCAGTTCTTC
j_gene: TRBJ1-5; d_gene: -; v_gene: TRBV7-6; abundance: -; CDR3aa: CASSLVVDQPQHF; CDR3nt: TGTGCCAGCAGCTTAGTAGTGGATCAGCCCCAGCATTTT
j_gene: TRBJ2-3; d_gene: -; v_gene: TRBV30; abundance: -; CDR3aa: CAWSSTRIEPTPDTQYF; CDR3nt: TGTGCCTGGAGTTCAACCCGAATCGAGCCAACCCCAGATACGCAGTATTTT
j_gene: TRBJ2-1; d_gene: TRBD2; v_gene: TRBV14; abundance: -; CDR3aa: CASSRTSFGYEQFF; CDR3nt: TGTGCCAGCAGCCGGACTAGCTTTGGGTATGAGCAGTTCTTC
j_gene: TRBJ1-4; d_gene: -; v_gene: TRBV5-1; abundance: -; CDR3aa: CASRPTVTNEKLFF; CDR3nt: TGCGCCAGCAGACCGACAGTTACGAATGAAAAACTGTTTTTT
j_gene: TRBJ1-1; d_gene: -; v_gene: TRBV28; abundance: -; CDR3aa: CASRGPNTEAFF; CDR3nt: TGTGCCAGCAGAGGACCGAACACTGAAGCTTTCTTT
j_gene: TRBJ2-7; d_gene: TRBD1; v_gene: TRBV18; abundance: -; CDR3aa: CASSPGQGIDEQYF; CDR3nt: TGTGCCAGCTCACCAGGACAGGGTATTGACGAGCAGTACTTC
j_gene: TRBJ2-3; d_gene: TRBD1; v_gene: TRBV15; abundance: -; CDR3aa: CATSRRQGLSDTQYF; CDR3nt: TGTGCCACCAGCAGGAGACAGGGGTTATCAGATACGCAGTATTTT
j_gene: TRBJ2-7; d_gene: TRBD2; v_gene: TRBV13; abundance: -; CDR3aa: CASSLAGGPPRQYF; CDR3nt: TGTGCCAGCAGCTTAGCGGGAGGGCCGCCGAGGCAGTACTTC
j_gene: TRBJ2-3; d_gene: TRBD1; v_gene: TRBV19; abundance: once; CDR3aa: CASSIRDRSTDTQYF; CDR3nt: TGTGCCAGTAGTATAAGGGACAGATCCACAGATACGCAGTATTTT
j_gene: TRBJ2-1; d_gene: -; v_gene: TRBV2; abundance: -; CDR3aa: CASSEFGPSSYNEQFF; CDR3nt: TGTGCCAGCAGTGAATTCGGACCGTCCTCCTACAATGAGCAGTTCTTC
j_gene: TRBJ2-3; d_gene: -; v_gene: TRBV7-2; abundance: -; CDR3aa: CASSSDTWASTDTQYF; CDR3nt: TGTGCCAGCAGCTCCGACACTTGGGCTAGCACAGATACGCAGTATTTT
j_gene: TRBJ1-1; d_gene: -; v_gene: TRBV6-1; abundance: -; CDR3aa: CASSVGGATEAFF; CDR3nt: TGTGCCAGCAGTGTGGGGGGCGCGACTGAAGCTTTCTTT
j_gene: TRBJ1-1; d_gene: -; v_gene: TRBV7-9; abundance: -; CDR3aa: CASSLVSLNTEAFF; CDR3nt: TGTGCCAGCAGCTTAGTTTCCTTGAACACTGAAGCTTTCTTT
j_gene: TRBJ2-5; d_gene: TRBD2; v_gene: TRBV19; abundance: -; CDR3aa: CASSMGLAGVETQYF; CDR3nt: TGTGCCAGTAGTATGGGACTAGCGGGAGTAGAGACCCAGTACTTC
j_gene: TRBJ2-3; d_gene: -; v_gene: TRBV27; abundance: -; CDR3aa: CASSSISTDTQYF; CDR3nt: TGTGCCAGCAGTTCCATCAGCACAGATACGCAGTATTTT
j_gene: TRBJ1-1; d_gene: -; v_gene: TRBV18; abundance: -; CDR3aa: CASSLQDEAFF; CDR3nt: TGTGCCAGCTCACTACAAGATGAAGCTTTCTTT
j_gene: TRBJ1-2; d_gene: -; v_gene: TRBV18; abundance: few; CDR3aa: CASSQQGAGYTF; CDR3nt: TGTGCCAGCTCACAACAGGGCGCGGGCTACACCTTC
j_gene: TRBJ2-5; d_gene: TRBD2; v_gene: TRBV5-1; abundance: -; CDR3aa: CASSPGGLAGAETQYF; CDR3nt: TGCGCCAGCAGCCCCGGAGGCCTAGCGGGAGCAGAGACCCAGTACTTC
j_gene: TRBJ2-7; d_gene: -; v_gene: TRBV10-1; abundance: few; CDR3aa: CASSESGGEQYF; CDR3nt: TGCGCCAGCAGTGAAAGTGGCGGCGAGCAGTACTTC
j_gene: TRBJ1-2; d_gene: TRBD1; v_gene: TRBV4-2; abundance: -; CDR3aa: CASSQQTGGHGYTF; CDR3nt: TGTGCCAGCAGCCAGCAAACAGGGGGGCATGGCTACACCTTC
j_gene: TRBJ1-1; d_gene: TRBD1; v_gene: TRBV28; abundance: -; CDR3aa: CASTETGVTEAFF; CDR3nt: TGTGCCAGCACCGAAACAGGGGTTACTGAAGCTTTCTTT
j_gene: TRBJ1-2; d_gene: -; v_gene: TRBV21-1; abundance: -; CDR3aa: CASSKKGRHYGYTF; CDR3nt: TGTGCCAGCAGCAAAAAGGGCAGACACTATGGCTACACCTTC
j_gene: TRBJ2-1; d_gene: TRBD2; v_gene: TRBV6-5; abundance: -; CDR3aa: CASRVAGSSENEQFF; CDR3nt: TGTGCCAGCAGGGTAGCGGGAAGTTCGGAAAATGAGCAGTTCTTC
j_gene: TRBJ2-7; d_gene: -; v_gene: TRBV6-5; abundance: -; CDR3aa: CASTLEARGSYEQYF; CDR3nt: TGTGCCAGCACCCTCGAGGCGAGGGGCTCCTACGAGCAGTACTTC
j_gene: TRBJ2-1; d_gene: -; v_gene: TRBV4-2; abundance: few; CDR3aa: CASSQDPEAPYNEQFF; CDR3nt: TGTGCCAGCAGCCAAGATCCCGAGGCCCCCTACAATGAGCAGTTCTTC
j_gene: TRBJ2-7; d_gene: -; v_gene: TRBV28; abundance: -; CDR3aa: CASRTGRDSYEQYF; CDR3nt: TGTGCCAGCAGAACAGGGAGGGATTCCTACGAGCAGTACTTC
j_gene: TRBJ2-4; d_gene: -; v_gene: TRBV11-2; abundance: -; CDR3aa: CASSLDGVVIAKNIQYF; CDR3nt: TGTGCCAGCAGCTTAGATGGGGTGGTGATCGCCAAAAACATTCAGTACTTC
j_gene: TRBJ1-4; d_gene: -; v_gene: TRBV21-1; abundance: -; CDR3aa: CASSKGCGELNEKLFF; CDR3nt: TGTGCCAGCAGCAAAGGGTGCGGGGAACTTAATGAAAAACTGTTTTTT
j_gene: TRBJ2-7; d_gene: TRBD1; v_gene: TRBV5-1; abundance: -; CDR3aa: CASRTGTGPYEQYF; CDR3nt: TGCGCCAGCAGGACCGGGACAGGGCCCTACGAGCAGTACTTC
j_gene: TRBJ2-5; d_gene: -; v_gene: TRBV5-4; abundance: -; CDR3aa: CASSSPQGTETQYF; CDR3nt: TGTGCCAGCAGCTCCCCACAGGGAACGGAGACCCAGTACTTC
j_gene: TRBJ1-5; d_gene: -; v_gene: TRBV18; abundance: -; CDR3aa: CASSIDRNQPQHF; CDR3nt: TGTGCCAGCTCGATCGACAGGAATCAGCCCCAGCATTTT
j_gene: TRBJ2-2; d_gene: -; v_gene: TRBV7-2; abundance: -; CDR3aa: CASSFNTGELFF; CDR3nt: TGTGCCAGCAGCTTCAACACCGGGGAGCTGTTTTTT
j_gene: TRBJ2-1; d_gene: TRBD1; v_gene: TRBV5-8; abundance: -; CDR3aa: CASSRGGQGSYNEQFF; CDR3nt: TGTGCCAGCAGCCGGGGGGGACAGGGGTCCTACAATGAGCAGTTCTTC
j_gene: TRBJ1-5; d_gene: -; v_gene: TRBV6-1; abundance: -; CDR3aa: CASSEVTSGSHQPQHF; CDR3nt: TGTGCCAGCAGTGAAGTAACATCAGGGAGTCATCAGCCCCAGCATTTT
j_gene: TRBJ2-2; d_gene: -; v_gene: TRBV28; abundance: -; CDR3aa: CASSSTGTVTGELFF; CDR3nt: TGTGCCAGCAGCTCCACCGGGACGGTCACCGGGGAGCTGTTTTTT